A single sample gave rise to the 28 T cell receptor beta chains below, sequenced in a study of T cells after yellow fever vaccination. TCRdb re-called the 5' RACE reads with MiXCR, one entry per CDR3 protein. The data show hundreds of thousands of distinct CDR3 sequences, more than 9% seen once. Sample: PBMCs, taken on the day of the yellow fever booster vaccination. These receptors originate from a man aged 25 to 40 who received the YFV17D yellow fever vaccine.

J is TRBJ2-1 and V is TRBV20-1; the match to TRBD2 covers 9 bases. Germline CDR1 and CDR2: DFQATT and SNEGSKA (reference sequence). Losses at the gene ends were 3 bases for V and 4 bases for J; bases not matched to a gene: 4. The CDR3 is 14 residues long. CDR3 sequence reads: CSASLTSGYNEQFF. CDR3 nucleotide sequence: TGCAGTGCTAGTTTGACTAGCGGTTACAATGAGCAGTTCTTC.

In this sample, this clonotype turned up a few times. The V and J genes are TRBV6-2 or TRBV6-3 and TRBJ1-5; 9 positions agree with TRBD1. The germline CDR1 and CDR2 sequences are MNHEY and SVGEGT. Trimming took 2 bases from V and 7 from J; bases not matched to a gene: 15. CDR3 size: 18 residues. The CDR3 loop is CASSYNTGTGKVKQPQHF. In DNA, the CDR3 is TGTGCCAGCAGTTACAATACGGGGACAGGGAAGGTAAAACAGCCCCAGCATTTT.

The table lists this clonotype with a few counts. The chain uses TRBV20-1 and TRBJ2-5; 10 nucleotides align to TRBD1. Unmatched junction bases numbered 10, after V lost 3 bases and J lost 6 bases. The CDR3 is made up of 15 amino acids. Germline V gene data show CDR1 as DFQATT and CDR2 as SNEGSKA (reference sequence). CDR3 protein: CSARAGTGEVQTQYF. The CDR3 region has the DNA TGCAGTGCTAGGGCCGGGACAGGGGAGGTACAGACCCAGTACTTC.

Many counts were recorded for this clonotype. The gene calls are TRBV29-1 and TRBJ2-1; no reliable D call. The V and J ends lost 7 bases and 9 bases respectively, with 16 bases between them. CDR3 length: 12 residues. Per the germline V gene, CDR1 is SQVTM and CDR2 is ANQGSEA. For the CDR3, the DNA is TGCAGCGCTGGGCTTGGGCCGGGTGAGCAGTTCTTC. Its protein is CSAGLGPGEQFF.

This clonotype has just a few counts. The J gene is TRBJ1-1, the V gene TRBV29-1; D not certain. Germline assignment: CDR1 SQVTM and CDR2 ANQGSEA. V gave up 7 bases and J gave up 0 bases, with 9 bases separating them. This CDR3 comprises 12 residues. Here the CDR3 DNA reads TGCAGCGCCTACGCTTTGAACACTGAAGCTTTCTTT. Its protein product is CSAYALNTEAFF.

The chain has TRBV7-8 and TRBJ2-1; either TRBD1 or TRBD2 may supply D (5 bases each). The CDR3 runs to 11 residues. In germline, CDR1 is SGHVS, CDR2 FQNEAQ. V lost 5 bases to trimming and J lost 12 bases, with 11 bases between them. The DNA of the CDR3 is TGTGCCAGCAGCCGGGACCAGAGGCAGTTCTTC. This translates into CASSRDQRQFF. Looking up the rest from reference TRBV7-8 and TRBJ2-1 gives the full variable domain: GAGVSQSPRYKVAKRGQDVALRCDPISGHVSLFWYQQALGQGPEFLTYFQNEAQLDKSGLPSDRFFAERPEGSVSTLKIQRTQQEDSAVYLCASSRDQRQFFGPGTRLTVL.

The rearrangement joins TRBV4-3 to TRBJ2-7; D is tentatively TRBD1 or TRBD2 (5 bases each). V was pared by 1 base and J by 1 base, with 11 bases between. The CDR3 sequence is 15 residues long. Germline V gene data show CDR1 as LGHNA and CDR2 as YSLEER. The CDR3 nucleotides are TGCGCCAGCAGCCAAGTGAGGGGATTTTCCTACGAGCAGTACTTC. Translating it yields CASSQVRGFSYEQYF.

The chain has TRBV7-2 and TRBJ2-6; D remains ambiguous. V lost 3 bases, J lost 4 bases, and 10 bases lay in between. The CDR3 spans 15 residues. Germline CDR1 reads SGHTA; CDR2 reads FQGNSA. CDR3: CASSFSPSGANVLTF. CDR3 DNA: TGTGCCAGCAGCTTCTCCCCCTCAGGGGCCAACGTCCTGACTTTC.

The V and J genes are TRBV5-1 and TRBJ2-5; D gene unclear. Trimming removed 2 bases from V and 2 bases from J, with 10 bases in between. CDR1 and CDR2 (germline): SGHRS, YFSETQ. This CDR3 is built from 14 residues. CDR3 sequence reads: CASSFWSVQETQYF. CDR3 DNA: TGCGCCAGCAGCTTTTGGAGCGTACAAGAGACCCAGTACTTC.

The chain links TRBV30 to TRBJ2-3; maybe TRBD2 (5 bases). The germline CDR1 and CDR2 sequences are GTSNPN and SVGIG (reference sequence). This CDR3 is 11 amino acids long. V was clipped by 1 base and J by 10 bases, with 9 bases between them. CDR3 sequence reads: CAWSAPGAQYF. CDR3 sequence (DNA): TGTGCCTGGAGTGCCCCCGGGGCGCAGTATTTT.

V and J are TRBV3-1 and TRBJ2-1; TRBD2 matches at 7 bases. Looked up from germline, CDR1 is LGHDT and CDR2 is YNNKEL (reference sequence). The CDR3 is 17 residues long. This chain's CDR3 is CTISLRGVGTKNNEQFF. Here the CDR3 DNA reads TGTACCATCAGCTTAAGAGGCGTCGGGACTAAGAACAATGAGCAGTTCTTC.

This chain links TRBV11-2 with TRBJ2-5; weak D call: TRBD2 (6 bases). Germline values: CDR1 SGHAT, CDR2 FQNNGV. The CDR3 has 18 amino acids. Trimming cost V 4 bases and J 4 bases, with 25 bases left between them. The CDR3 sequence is CASSSSGTGLLRGETQYF. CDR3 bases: TGTGCCAGCAGCTCTAGTGGGACGGGACTCTTGAGAGGAGAGACCCAGTACTTC.

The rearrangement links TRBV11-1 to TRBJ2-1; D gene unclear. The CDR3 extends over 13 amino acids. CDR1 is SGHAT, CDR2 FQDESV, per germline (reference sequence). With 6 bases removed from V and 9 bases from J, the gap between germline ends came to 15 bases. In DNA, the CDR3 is TGTGCCAGCAGGAGCTCCCCTGCAATTGAGCAGTTCTTC. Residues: CASRSSPAIEQFF.

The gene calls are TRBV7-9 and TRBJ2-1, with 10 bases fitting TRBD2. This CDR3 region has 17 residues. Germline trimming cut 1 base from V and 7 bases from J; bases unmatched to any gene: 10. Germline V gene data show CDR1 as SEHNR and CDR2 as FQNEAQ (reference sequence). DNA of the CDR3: TGTGCCAGCAGCTTAGGGGGAAGCGGGAGGGCCAGGAATGAGCAGTTCTTC. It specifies CASSLGGSGRARNEQFF.

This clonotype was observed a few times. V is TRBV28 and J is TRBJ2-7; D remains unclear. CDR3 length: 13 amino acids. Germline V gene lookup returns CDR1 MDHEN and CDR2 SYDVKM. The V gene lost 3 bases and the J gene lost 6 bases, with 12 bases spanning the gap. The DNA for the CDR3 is TGTGCCAGCAGTTTTGGCGGCCCCCCCGAGCAGTACTTC. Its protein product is CASSFGGPPEQYF.

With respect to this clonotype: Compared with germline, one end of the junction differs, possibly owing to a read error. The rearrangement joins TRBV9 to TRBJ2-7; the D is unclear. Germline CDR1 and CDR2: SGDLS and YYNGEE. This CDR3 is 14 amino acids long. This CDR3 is CASSDGVPSHEQYF. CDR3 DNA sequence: TGTGCCAGCAGCGATGGAGTCCCCTCCCACGAGCAGTACTTC.

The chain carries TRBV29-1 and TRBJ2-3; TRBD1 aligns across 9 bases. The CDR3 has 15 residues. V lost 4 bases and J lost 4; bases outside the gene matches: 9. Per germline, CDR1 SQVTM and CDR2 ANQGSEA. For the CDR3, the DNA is TGCAGCGTTGTCGTCATACAGGGGGCGGCAGATACGCAGTATTTT. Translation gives CSVVVIQGAADTQYF.

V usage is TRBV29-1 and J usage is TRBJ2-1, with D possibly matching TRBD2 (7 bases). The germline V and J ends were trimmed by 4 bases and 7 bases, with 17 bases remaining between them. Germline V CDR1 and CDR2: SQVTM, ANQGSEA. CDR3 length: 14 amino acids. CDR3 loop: CSVVVGGRRNEQFF. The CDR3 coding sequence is TGCAGCGTTGTGGTGGGGGGGCGCCGGAATGAGCAGTTCTTC.

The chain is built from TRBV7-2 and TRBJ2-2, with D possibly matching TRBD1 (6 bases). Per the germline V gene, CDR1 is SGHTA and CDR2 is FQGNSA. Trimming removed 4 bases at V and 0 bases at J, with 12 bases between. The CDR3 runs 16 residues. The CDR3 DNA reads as TGTGCCAGCAGCTCCCAGGGGACAACGAACACCGGGGAGCTGTTTTTT. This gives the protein CASSSQGTTNTGELFF.

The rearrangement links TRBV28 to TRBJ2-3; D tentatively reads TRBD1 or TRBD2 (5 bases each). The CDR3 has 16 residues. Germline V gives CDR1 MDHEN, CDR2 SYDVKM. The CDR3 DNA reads TGTGGCACCCTAAGGTTAGGAAAGGGACGCACAGATACGCAGTATTTT. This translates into CGTLRLGKGRTDTQYF. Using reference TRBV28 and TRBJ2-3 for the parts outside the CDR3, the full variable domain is DVKVTQSSRYLVKRTGEKVFLECVQDMDHENMFWYRQDPGLGLRLIYFSYDVKMKEKGDIPEGYSVSREKKERFSLILESASTNQTSMYLCGTLRLGKGRTDTQYFGPGTRLTVL.

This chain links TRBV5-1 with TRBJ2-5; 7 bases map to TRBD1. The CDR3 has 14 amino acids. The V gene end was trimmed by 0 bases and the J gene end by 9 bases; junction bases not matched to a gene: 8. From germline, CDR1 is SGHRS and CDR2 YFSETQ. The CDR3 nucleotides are TGCGCCAGCAGCTTGGGACCCCCCCAGGGGGCCCAGTACTTC. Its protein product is CASSLGPPQGAQYF.

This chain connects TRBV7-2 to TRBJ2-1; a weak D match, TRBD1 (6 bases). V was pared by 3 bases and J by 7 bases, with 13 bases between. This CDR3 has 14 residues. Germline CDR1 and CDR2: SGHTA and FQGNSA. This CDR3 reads CASSFDRNLNEQFF. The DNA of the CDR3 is TGTGCCAGCAGCTTCGACAGGAACCTAAATGAGCAGTTCTTC.

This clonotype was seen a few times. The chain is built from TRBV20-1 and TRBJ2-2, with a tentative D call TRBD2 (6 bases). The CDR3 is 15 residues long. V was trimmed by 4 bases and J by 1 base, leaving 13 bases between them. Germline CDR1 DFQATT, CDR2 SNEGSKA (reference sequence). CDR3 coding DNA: TGCAGTGCTACCTCTAGCGCGGAGAACACCGGGGAGCTGTTTTTT. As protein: CSATSSAENTGELFF.

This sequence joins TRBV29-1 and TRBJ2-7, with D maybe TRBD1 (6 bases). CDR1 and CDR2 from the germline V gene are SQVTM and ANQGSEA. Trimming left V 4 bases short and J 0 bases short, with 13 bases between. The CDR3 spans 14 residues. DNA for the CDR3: TGCAGCGTTGCAGGGGCCACTACCTCCTACGAGCAGTACTTC. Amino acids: CSVAGATTSYEQYF.

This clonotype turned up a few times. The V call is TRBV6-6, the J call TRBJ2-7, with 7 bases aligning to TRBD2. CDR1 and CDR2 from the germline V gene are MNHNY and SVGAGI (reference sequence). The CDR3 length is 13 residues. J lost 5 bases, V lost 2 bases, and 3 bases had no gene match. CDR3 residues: CASSYRGRNEQYF. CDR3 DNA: TGTGCCAGCAGTTACCGCGGGAGAAACGAGCAGTACTTC.

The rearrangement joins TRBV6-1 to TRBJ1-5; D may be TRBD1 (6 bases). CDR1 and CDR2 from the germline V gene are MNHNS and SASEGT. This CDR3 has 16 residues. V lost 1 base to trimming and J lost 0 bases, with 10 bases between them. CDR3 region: CASSEVGTLSNQPQHF. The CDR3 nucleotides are TGTGCCAGCAGTGAAGTTGGGACACTTAGCAATCAGCCCCAGCATTTT.

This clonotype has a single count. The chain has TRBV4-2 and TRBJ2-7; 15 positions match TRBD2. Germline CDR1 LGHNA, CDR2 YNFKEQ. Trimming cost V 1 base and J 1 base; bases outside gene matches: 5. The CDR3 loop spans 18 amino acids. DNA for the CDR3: TGTGCCAGCAGCCAAGTAGGGGGACTAGCGGGAGGTTCCTACGAGCAGTACTTC. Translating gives CASSQVGGLAGGSYEQYF.

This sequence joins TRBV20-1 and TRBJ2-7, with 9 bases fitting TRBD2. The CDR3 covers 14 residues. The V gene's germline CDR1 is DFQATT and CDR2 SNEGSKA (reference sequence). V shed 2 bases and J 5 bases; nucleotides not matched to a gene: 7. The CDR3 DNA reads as TGCAGTGCTAGAACCACTAGCGGGTTCGACGAGCAGTACTTC. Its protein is CSARTTSGFDEQYF.